The clone carrying this T cell receptor (beta chain) ranks as large (0.1 to 1%). The sample belongs to a study of immune reconstitution after stem cell transplant in scleroderma. Trimming cost V 4 bases and J 5 bases, with 5 bases left between them. The CDR3 is 12 residues long. TCRdb independently ran MiXCR on the RT-PCR reads; one entry per CDR3 protein. The sample includes under 900 distinct CDR3 sequences, approximately 7.7% of them seen just once. The rearrangement joins TRBV12-3 or TRBV12-4 to TRBJ2-2; tentative D call: TRBD1 (5 bases). This sample was taken before or after autologous hematopoietic stem cell transplantation (not recorded which). This sequence originates from a male donor with systemic sclerosis. This chain's CDR3 is CASSYRTGELFF. The CDR3 nucleotides are TGTGCCAGCAGTTACAGGACCGGGGAGCTGTTTTTT.